A single T cell receptor beta chain is shown here with its context. The antigen is unknown. TCRdb's table, derived via immunoSEQ multiplex PCR, lists solely in-frame clones and lacks some. This table has fewer than 40,000 clones, around 84% appearing once. The data stem from a study of PD-1 blockade in classical Hodgkin lymphoma. Regarding time point: cycle 4 day 1 (C4D1), after five to seven weeks of nivolumab. All the patients suffered relapse after autologous stem cell transplantation, and brentuximab vedotin exposure differed. Thawed PBMCs were the source of CD4+ T cells, purified by magnetic negative selection. Germline loops: CDR1 GTSNPN, CDR2 SVGIG (reference sequence). V shed 1 base and J 7 bases; nucleotides not matched to a gene: 9. This CDR3 is 14 amino acids long. Study-wide points: Exclusion covered patients beginning nivolumab under 1 year post-ASCT.

The TCR comes from a human donor with classical Hodgkin lymphoma. The material sequenced was CD4+ T cells from blood, taken before the fourth cycle of nivolumab. The chain is built from TRBV30 and TRBJ1-2; TRBD1 agrees at 7 bases. The CDR3 bases are TGTGCCTGGAGTGCAGACAGGGAAGCGGGTGGCTACACCTTC. Amino acid sequence: CAWSADREAGGYTF.